This section outlines one TCR beta chain sequence together with its context. The sample originates from a study of cytomegalovirus exposure and HLA in healthy donors. Both 60 Vbeta primers and 13 Jbeta primers went into the PCR. The table came from immunoSEQ multiplex PCR; TCRdb's copy has only in-frame clones and leaves some out. The data contain some 130,000 clones, 81% of them singletons. The CDR3 loop spans 16 amino acids. CDR1 is ENHRY and CDR2 is SYGVKD in the germline V gene. V was shortened by 8 bases and J by 3 bases, with 20 bases between the two germline ends. Sequencing was done on a sample of PBMCs. The receptor comes from a man aged 18 to 30 in good health and CMV-seronegative. The chain is built from TRBV10-3 and TRBJ1-3; D remains ambiguous. This CDR3 is CAIRLSGLHLGNTIYF. The CDR3 bases are TGTGCCATCCGGCTGAGCGGACTCCATCTTGGAAACACCATATATTTT.